This T cell receptor beta chain was captured in a study of T cell responses to AZD1222 COVID-19 vaccine. Whole-study context: Pooling of second doses given at about 4 or about 12 weeks was done. Study-wide results and caveats: Spike-wide coverage was observed for vaccine-associated CD4 TCRs, with dominant responses at 160-218 and 743-854. Nearly half of unique spike-specific TCRs reportedly avoided B.1.351 and B.1.1.7 mutated regions.

In germline, CDR1 is LNHDA, CDR2 SQIVND (reference sequence). V lost 7 bases to trimming and J lost 6 bases, with 15 bases between them. The CDR3 has 14 residues. On this clone itself: Its specificity is not known.

Some clones are missing from TCRdb's copy, which holds only in-frame ones; the method was immunoSEQ multiplex PCR. The sample contains about 140,000 clones, approximately 90% of which appear only once. The material sequenced was peripheral blood, taken on day 0 of AZD1222 vaccination. The receptor was isolated from an adult in good health. The chain uses TRBV19 and TRBJ2-2; perhaps TRBD2 as D (6 bases). The CDR3 DNA reads TGTGCCAGTAATAACAGACTAGAAGCCGGGGAGCTGTTTTTT. It is translated as CASNNRLEAGELFF. Complete variable domain (other parts from reference TRBV19 and TRBJ2-2): DGGITQSPKYLFRKEGQNVTLSCEQNLNHDAMYWYRQDPGQGLRLIYYSQIVNDFQKGDIAEGYSVSREKKESFPLTVTSAQKNPTAFYLCASNNRLEAGELFFGEGSRLTVL.